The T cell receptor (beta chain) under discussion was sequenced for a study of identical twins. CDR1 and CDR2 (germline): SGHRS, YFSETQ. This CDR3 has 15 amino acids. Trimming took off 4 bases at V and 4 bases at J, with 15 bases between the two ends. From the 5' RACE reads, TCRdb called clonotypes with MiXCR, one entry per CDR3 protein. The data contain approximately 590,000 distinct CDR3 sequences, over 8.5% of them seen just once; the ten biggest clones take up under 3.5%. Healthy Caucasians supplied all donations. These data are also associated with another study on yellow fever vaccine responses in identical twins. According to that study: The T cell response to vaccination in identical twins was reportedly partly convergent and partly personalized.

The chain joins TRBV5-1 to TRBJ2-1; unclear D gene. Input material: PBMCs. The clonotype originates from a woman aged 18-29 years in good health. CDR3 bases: TGCGCCAGCAGCCGTGCAAGTACCGCTTACAATGAGCAGTTCTTC. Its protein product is CASSRASTAYNEQFF.